This TCR beta chain was profiled in a study of T cells in localized non-small cell lung cancer. Study-level findings and limits: It was uninvolved adjacent lung that showed the highest T cell clonality, exceeding tumor. The tumor had only one region sequenced, so heterogeneity remains possible. Overall survival was longer when the density of T cells in the blood was higher. Within adjacent lung there appeared a median around 55 of the top 100 tumor clones.

The sample holds one count of this clone. Its cognate antigen is unknown. Compared with germline, one end of the junction differs, possibly owing to a read error. The CDR3 loop spans 12 amino acids. Per germline, CDR1 GTSNPN and CDR2 SVGIG (reference sequence). Here immunoSEQ multiplex PCR was the method, and the copy in TCRdb shows in-frame clones only, minus some. The profile shows thousands of clones, around 60% of them singletons. This sequence originates from a male donor at least 60 years old with stage I squamous cell lung carcinoma. The sequences come from lymph node tissue, collected before any cancer treatment. This chain uses TRBV30 with TRBJ2-7; D remains unclear. CDR3 nucleotide sequence: TGTGCCTGGAGTTACTCCTCCAACGAGCAGTACTTC. This sequence encodes CAWSYSSNEQYF. Variable domain in full (rest from reference TRBV30 and TRBJ2-7): SQTIHQWPATLVQPVGSPLSLECTVEGTSNPNLYWYRQAAGRGLQLLFYSVGIGQISSEVPQNLSASRPQDRQFILSSKKLLLSDSGFYLCAWSYSSNEQYFGPGTRLTVT.